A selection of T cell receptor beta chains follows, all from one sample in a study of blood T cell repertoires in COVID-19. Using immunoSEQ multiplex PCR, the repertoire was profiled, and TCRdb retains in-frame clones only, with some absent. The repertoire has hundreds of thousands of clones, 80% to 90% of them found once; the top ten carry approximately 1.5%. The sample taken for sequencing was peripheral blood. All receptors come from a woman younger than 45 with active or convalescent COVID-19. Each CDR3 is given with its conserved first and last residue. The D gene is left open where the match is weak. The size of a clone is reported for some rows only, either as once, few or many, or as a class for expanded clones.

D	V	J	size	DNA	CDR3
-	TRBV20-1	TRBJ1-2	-	TGCAGTGCTACCGACTATGGCTACACCTTC	CSATDYGYTF
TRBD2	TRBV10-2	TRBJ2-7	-	TGCGCCACTAGTAAGAAGCGGGAGGAACCCTACGAGCAGTACTTC	CATSKKREEPYEQYF
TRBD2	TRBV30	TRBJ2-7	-	TGTGCCTCACGACTAGCGGGAGTGGGAGAGCAGTACTTC	CASRLAGVGEQYF
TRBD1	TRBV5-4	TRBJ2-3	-	TGTGCCGGAAAAACAGGGGGCGCTGGAGATACGCAGTATTTT	CAGKTGGAGDTQYF
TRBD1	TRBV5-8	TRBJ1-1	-	TGTGCCAGCAGCATTGGGACAGGGTGGCCTGAAGCTTTCTTT	CASSIGTGWPEAFF
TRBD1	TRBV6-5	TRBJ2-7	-	TGTGCCAGCAGTTCCGGGACAGGGAACTACGAGCAGTACTTC	CASSSGTGNYEQYF
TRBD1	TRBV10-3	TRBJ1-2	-	TGTGCCTCCATCGGGGACAGGGAAGAAAAATACTATGGCTACACCTTC	CASIGDREEKYYGYTF
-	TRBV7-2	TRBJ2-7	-	TGTGCCAGCACCGTCGGTAGCGGACCTTACGAGCAGTACTTC	CASTVGSGPYEQYF
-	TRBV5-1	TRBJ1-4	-	TGCGCCAGCAGCTTACAGGGCTCTGATGAAAAACTGTTTTTT	CASSLQGSDEKLFF
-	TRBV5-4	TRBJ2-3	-	TGTGCCAGCAGCTTGGACCCTAAAGAGGCTGATACGCAGTATTTT	CASSLDPKEADTQYF
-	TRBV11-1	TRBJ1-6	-	TGTGCCAGCAGCCCAGGACGGGGGGGGAATTCACCCCTCCACTTT	CASSPGRGGNSPLHF
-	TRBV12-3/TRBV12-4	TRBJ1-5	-	TGTGCCAGCAGTTTAACAGGGAGAGAGCCCCAGCATTTT	CASSLTGREPQHF
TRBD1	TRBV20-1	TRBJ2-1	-	TGCAGTGCTAGACAGGGGGCCTCGTTCTTC	CSARQGASFF
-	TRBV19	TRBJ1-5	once	TGTGCCAGTAGTATAACTATGGCAGAGCTTAGCAATCAGCCCCAGCATTTT	CASSITMAELSNQPQHF
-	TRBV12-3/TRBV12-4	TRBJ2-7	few	TGTGCCAGCACCCCCGTAAACACAGAAATCTTC	CASTPVNTEIF
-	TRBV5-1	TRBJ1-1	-	TGCGCCAGCAGCGTAGCCTCGAACACTGAAGCTTTCTTT	CASSVASNTEAFF
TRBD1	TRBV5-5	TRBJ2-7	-	TGTGCCAGCAGCTGGGGACAGGGTGCCTACGAGCAGTACTTC	CASSWGQGAYEQYF
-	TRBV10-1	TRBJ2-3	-	TGCGCCAGCAGTGAGTCGACTCGCGGCACAGATACGCAGTATTTT	CASSESTRGTDTQYF
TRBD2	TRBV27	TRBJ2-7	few	TGTGCCAGCAGTTCCATTGGACTAGCGGGGAGATACGAGCAGTACTTC	CASSSIGLAGRYEQYF
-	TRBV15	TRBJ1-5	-	TGTGCCACCAGCAAACCCCAGGGTGACGATCAGCCCCAGCATTTT	CATSKPQGDDQPQHF
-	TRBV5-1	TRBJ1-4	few	TGCGCCAGCAGCTTGGCCGAGTTGGATGAAAAACTGTTTTTT	CASSLAELDEKLFF
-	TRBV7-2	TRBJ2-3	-	TGTGCCAGCAGCTCCCCCCCCCGGGAAGATACGCAGTATTTT	CASSSPPREDTQYF
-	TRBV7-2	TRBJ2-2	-	TGTGCCAGCAGCTTATTCGCCCGGACAGCCGGGGAGCTGTTTTTT	CASSLFARTAGELFF
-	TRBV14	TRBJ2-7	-	TGTGCCAGCAGCCTCACCCCAGGGGCCGAGCAGTACTTC	CASSLTPGAEQYF
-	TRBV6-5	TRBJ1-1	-	TGTGCCAGCAGTTTCCCAGGGGAGATGGCTTTCTTT	CASSFPGEMAFF
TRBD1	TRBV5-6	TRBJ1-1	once	TGTGCCAGCAGCCTAGGACAGGCGAACACTGAAGCTTTCTTT	CASSLGQANTEAFF
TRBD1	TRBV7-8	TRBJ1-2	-	TGTGCCAGCAGCCCTGGACAGGGGTATGGCTACACCTTC	CASSPGQGYGYTF
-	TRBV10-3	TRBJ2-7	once	TGTGCCATCAGTGAGGGGCCGGGGTTCGACGAGCAGTACTTC	CAISEGPGFDEQYF
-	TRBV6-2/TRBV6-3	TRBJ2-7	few	TGTGCCAGCAGTTACGGGCCCAATACCCCCTACGAGCAGTACTTC	CASSYGPNTPYEQYF
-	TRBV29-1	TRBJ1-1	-	TGCAGCGTGGGTGTTACAGGGAACACTGAAGCTTTCTTT	CSVGVTGNTEAFF
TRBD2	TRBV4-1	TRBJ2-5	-	TGCGCCAGCAGCCAGGGACTAGCGGGAAAAGAGACCCAGTACTTC	CASSQGLAGKETQYF